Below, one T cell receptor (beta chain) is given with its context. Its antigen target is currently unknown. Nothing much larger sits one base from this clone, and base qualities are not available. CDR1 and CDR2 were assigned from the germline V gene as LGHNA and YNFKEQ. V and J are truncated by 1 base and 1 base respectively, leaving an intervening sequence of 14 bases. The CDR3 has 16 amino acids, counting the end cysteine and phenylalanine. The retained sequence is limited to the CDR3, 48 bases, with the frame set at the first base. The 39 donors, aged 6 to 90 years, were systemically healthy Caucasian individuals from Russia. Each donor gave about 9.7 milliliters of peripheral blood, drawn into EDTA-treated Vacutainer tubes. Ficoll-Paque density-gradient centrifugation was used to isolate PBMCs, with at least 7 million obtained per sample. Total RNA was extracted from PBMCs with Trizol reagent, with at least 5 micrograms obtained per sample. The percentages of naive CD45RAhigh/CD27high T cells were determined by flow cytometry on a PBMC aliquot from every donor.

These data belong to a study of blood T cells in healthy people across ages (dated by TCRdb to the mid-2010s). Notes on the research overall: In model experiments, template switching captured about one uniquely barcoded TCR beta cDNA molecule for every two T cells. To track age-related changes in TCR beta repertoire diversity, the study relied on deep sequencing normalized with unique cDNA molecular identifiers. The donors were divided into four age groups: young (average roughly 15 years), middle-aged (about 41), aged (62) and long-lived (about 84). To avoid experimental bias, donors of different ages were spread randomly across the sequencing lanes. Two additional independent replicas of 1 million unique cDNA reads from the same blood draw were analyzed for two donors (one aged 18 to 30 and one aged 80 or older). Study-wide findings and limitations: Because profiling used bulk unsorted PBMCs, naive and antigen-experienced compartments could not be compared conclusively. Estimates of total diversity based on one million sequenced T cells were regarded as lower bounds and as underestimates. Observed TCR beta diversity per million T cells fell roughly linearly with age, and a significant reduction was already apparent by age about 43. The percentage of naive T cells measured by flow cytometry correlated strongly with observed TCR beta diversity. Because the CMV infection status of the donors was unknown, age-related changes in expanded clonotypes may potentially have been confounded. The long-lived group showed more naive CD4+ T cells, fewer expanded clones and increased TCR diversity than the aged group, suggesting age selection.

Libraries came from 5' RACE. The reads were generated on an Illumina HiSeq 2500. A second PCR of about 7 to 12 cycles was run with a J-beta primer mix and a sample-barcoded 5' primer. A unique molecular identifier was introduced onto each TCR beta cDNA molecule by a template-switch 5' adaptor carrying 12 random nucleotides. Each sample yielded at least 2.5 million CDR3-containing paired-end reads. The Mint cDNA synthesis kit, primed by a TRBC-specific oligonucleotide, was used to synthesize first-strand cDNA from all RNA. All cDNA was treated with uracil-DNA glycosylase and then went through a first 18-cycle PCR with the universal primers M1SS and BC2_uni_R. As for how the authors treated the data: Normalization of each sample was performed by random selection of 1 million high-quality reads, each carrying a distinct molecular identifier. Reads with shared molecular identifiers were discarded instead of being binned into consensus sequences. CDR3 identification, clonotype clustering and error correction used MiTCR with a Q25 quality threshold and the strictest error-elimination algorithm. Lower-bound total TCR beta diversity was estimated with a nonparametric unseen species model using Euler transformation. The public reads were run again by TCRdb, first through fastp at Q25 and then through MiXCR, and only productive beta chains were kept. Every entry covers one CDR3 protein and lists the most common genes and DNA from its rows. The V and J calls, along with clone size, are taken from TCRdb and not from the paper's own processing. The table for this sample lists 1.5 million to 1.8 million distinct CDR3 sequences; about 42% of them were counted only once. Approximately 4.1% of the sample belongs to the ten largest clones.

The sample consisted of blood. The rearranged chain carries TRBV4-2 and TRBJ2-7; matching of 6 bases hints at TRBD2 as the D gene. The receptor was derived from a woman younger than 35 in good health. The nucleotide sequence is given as TGTGCCAGCAGCCAAGTGGCGGGGACTGATTCCTACGAGCAGTACTTC. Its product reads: CASSQVAGTDSYEQYF.